One and the same sample provided the 18 T cell receptor beta chains below, sequenced in a study of OX40 agonist ivuxolimab in advanced cancers. Data came from immunoSEQ multiplex PCR; TCRdb stores just in-frame clones and leaves some out. The sample yields about 77,000 clones, approximately 83% seen once. The sequenced sample was CD4+ or CD8+ T cells sorted from blood, obtained in a trial of the OX40 agonist ivuxolimab. Source of these receptors: an adult with an advanced solid tumor such as melanoma, head and neck, liver or kidney cancer.

This chain joins TRBV7-2 and TRBJ1-2, with unresolved D. With 2 bases removed from V and 6 bases from J, the gap between germline ends came to 10 bases. CDR1 is SGHTA and CDR2 is FQGNSA in the germline V gene. The CDR3 is made up of 13 amino acids. CDR3 in DNA: TGTGCCAGCAGCTTACAGTCACCGGATGGCTACACCTTC. This gives the protein CASSLQSPDGYTF.

In its sample, this clone was seen a few times. CDR3 residues: CASMGRGSDTGELFF. For the CDR3, the DNA is TGCGCCAGCATGGGTCGAGGATCGGACACCGGGGAGCTGTTTTTT. V and J are TRBV5-1 and TRBJ2-2; D gene uncertain. This CDR3 has 15 amino acids. V was pared by 6 bases and J by 3 bases, with 15 bases between. Germline V gives CDR1 SGHRS, CDR2 YFSETQ.

The V call is TRBV18, the J call TRBJ2-5, with TRBD2 matching over 9 bases. This CDR3 is built from 16 residues. CDR1 is KGHSH, CDR2 LQKENI, per germline. V was clipped by 0 bases and J by 4 bases; unmatched bases: 6. The CDR3 DNA reads TGTGCCAGCTCACCACCGGGACTAGCTCAAGGAGAGACCCAGTACTTC. Protein sequence: CASSPPGLAQGETQYF. The full variable domain, its missing parts supplied by reference TRBV18 and TRBJ2-5, is NAGVMQNPRHLVRRRGQEARLRCSPMKGHSHVYWYRQLPEEGLKFMVYLQKENIIDESGMPKERFSAEFPKEGPSILRIQQVVRGDSAAYFCASSPPGLAQGETQYFGPGTRLLVL.

The chain employs TRBV5-1 and TRBJ1-5, with D maybe TRBD1 (5 bases). Trimming took 2 bases from V and 0 from J, leaving 9 bases between them. This CDR3 has 15 amino acids. Germline assignment: CDR1 SGHRS and CDR2 YFSETQ. The CDR3 coding sequence is TGCGCCAGCAGCTTATTAGGGGATAGCAATCAGCCCCAGCATTTT. Amino acid sequence: CASSLLGDSNQPQHF.

The chain has TRBV7-9 and TRBJ1-1; D ambiguous. The CDR3 is 14 amino acids. Trimming removed 2 bases at V and 2 bases at J, with 9 bases between. Germline-derived CDR1 and CDR2 are SEHNR and FQNEAQ (reference sequence). CDR3 DNA sequence: TGTGCCAGCAGCTTAAAGAAAACCAACACTGAAGCTTTCTTT. Translation gives CASSLKKTNTEAFF.

The chain employs TRBV5-8 and TRBJ1-4, with 8 positions matching TRBD1. The J segment lost 6 bases and the V segment lost 2 bases, leaving 9 bases of the junction unmatched. The germline V gene has CDR1 SGHTS and CDR2 YDEGEE. The CDR3 loop spans 16 amino acids. The CDR3 spells CASSFHGQGEDEKLFF. The CDR3 DNA sequence: TGTGCCAGCAGCTTCCACGGACAGGGCGAAGATGAAAAACTGTTTTTT.

The chain uses TRBV4-1 and TRBJ2-1; D not resolved. The germline gives CDR1 MGHRA, CDR2 YSYEKL. The length of the CDR3 is 17 residues. Trimming took off 4 bases at V and 0 bases at J, with 16 bases between the two ends. As DNA, the CDR3 is TGCGCCAGCAGCCGGGAACAGCGACTGAGCTCCTACAATGAGCAGTTCTTC. The encoded protein is CASSREQRLSSYNEQFF.

The chain couples TRBV19 to TRBJ1-5; 7 bases match TRBD1. After removal of 8 bases from V and 0 bases from J, the junction contained 7 bases not matched to a gene. This CDR3 region has 15 residues. Germline V CDR1 and CDR2: LNHDA, SQIVND (reference sequence). Here the CDR3 DNA reads TGTGCCAGTCGACAGGGAGCATATAGCAATCAGCCCCAGCATTTT. Translation gives CASRQGAYSNQPQHF.

The V call is TRBV7-2, the J call TRBJ2-7, with 12 nucleotides matching TRBD1. V lost 5 bases and J lost 2; bases outside the gene matches: 1. The CDR3 runs 14 residues. CDR1 and CDR2 (germline): SGHTA, FQGNSA. The CDR3 sequence: CASSRDRGPYEQYF. As DNA, the CDR3 is TGTGCCAGCAGCCGGGACAGGGGGCCCTACGAGCAGTACTTC.

The table lists this clone with a count of one. The V and J genes are TRBV19 and TRBJ1-4; D perhaps matches TRBD1 (5 bases). The CDR3 runs 15 residues. The germline CDR1 and CDR2 sequences are LNHDA and SQIVND (reference sequence). Trimming removed 2 bases at V and 8 bases at J, with 15 bases between. The CDR3 spells CASSIIVGVGEKLFF. The CDR3 nucleotides read TGTGCCAGTAGTATAATAGTAGGGGTTGGCGAAAAACTGTTTTTT.

This clone appeared a few times. The chain joins TRBV19 to TRBJ1-5; D unclear. CDR1 is LNHDA, CDR2 SQIVND, per germline (reference sequence). The CDR3 has 15 residues. The V end lost 3 bases, the J end lost 2 bases, and 11 bases lay between the germline ends. DNA of the CDR3: TGTGCCAGTAGTATTCAGCCCCTAGGCAATCAGCCCCAGCATTTT. This gives the protein CASSIQPLGNQPQHF.

V usage is TRBV5-4 and J usage is TRBJ2-5, with 7 bases fitting TRBD1. V trimming: 3 bases; J trimming: 1 base; junction bases outside the gene matches: 6. The CDR3 runs 15 residues. From germline, CDR1 is SGHNT and CDR2 YYREEE (reference sequence). CDR3 sequence: CASSSKQGSQETQYF. The DNA for the CDR3 is TGTGCCAGCAGCTCCAAACAGGGGAGCCAAGAGACCCAGTACTTC.

The V and J genes are TRBV6-5 and TRBJ1-5; the D is unclear. CDR1 is MNHEY, CDR2 SVGAGI, per germline. This CDR3 region has 14 residues. Trimming removed 7 bases from V and 3 bases from J, with 13 bases in between. The DNA for the CDR3 is TGTGCCAGCACAGAATCCCCCACCAATCAGCCCCAGCATTTT. As protein: CASTESPTNQPQHF.

V usage is TRBV11-3 and J usage is TRBJ2-7; D gene ambiguous. Germline V lookup: CDR1 SGHNT, CDR2 YENEEA. V was clipped by 1 base and J by 2 bases, with 6 bases between them. The CDR3 contains 13 residues. CDR3 loop: CASSLGQTYEQYF. In DNA form, the CDR3 reads TGTGCCAGCAGCTTAGGGCAGACCTACGAGCAGTACTTC.

V usage is TRBV18 and J usage is TRBJ2-5; 8 bases are shared with TRBD1. CDR1 is KGHSH, CDR2 LQKENI, per germline. V trimming: 2 bases; J trimming: 5 bases; junction bases outside the gene matches: 4. This CDR3 spans 14 amino acids. The CDR3 protein is CASSPRTGHETQYF. For the CDR3, the DNA is TGTGCCAGCTCACCAAGGACAGGGCACGAGACCCAGTACTTC.

The CDR3 here is CASSLSPGGTDTQYF. In DNA, the CDR3 is TGTGCCAGCAGCTTATCCCCCGGGGGGACAGATACGCAGTATTTT. This chain links TRBV7-2 with TRBJ2-3; 7 nucleotides align to TRBD2. The CDR3 has 15 amino acids. Germline V gene data show CDR1 as SGHTA and CDR2 as FQGNSA. V was pared by 2 bases and J by 3 bases, with 5 bases of the junction left unmatched.

The chain uses TRBV30 and TRBJ2-2; D unclear. Deletions cut 0 bases from V and 9 bases from J, with 14 bases between. From germline, CDR1 is GTSNPN and CDR2 SVGIG (reference sequence). This CDR3 spans 14 amino acids. The CDR3 DNA reads as TGTGCCTGGAGTGTCCCGATCCGGACCCGGGAGCTGTTTTTT. Translating gives CAWSVPIRTRELFF.

The chain couples TRBV6-1 to TRBJ1-4; unclear D gene. Germline CDR1 reads MNHNS; CDR2 reads SASEGT. Deletions cut 6 bases from V and 16 bases from J, with 21 bases between. This CDR3 spans 13 amino acids. For the CDR3, the DNA is TGTGCCAGCAGAATCGTAACGGACTCCAGGTCGTTTTTT. Translating gives CASRIVTDSRSFF.